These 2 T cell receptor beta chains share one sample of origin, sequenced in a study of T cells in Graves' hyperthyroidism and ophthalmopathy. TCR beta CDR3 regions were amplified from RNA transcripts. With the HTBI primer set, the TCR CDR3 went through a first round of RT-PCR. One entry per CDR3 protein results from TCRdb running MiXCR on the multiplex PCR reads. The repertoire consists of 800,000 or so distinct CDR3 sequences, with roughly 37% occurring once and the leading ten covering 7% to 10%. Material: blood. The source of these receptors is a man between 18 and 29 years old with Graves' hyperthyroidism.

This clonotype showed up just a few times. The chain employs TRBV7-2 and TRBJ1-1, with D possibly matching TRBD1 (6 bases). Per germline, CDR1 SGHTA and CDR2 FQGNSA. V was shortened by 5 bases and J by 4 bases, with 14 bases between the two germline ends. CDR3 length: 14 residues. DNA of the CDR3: TGTGCCAGCAGCACAACAGGGTACGGCACTGAAGCTTTCTTT. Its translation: CASSTTGYGTEAFF.

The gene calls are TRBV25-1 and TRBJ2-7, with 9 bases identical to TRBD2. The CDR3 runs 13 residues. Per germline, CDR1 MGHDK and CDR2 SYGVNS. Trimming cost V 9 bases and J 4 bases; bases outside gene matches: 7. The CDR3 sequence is CARGSGGSYEQYF. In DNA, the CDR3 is TGTGCCAGGGGTAGCGGGGGTTCGTACGAGCAGTACTTC.